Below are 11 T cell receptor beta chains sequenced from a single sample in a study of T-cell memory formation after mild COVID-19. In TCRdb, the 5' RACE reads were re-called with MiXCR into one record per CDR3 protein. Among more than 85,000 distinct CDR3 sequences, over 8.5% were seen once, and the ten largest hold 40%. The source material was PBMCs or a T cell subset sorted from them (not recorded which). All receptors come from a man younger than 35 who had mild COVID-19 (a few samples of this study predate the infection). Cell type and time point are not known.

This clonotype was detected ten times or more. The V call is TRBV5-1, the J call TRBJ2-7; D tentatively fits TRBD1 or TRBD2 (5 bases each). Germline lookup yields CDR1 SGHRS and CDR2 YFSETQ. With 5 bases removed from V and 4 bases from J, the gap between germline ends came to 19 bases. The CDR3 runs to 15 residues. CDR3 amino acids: CASRSPGQSLYEQYF. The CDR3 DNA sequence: TGCGCCAGCAGATCCCCGGGGCAGAGCCTATACGAGCAGTACTTC. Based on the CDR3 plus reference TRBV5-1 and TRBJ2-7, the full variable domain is KAGVTQTPRYLIKTRGQQVTLSCSPISGHRSVSWYQQTPGQGLQFLFEYFSETQRNKGNFPGRFSGRQFSNSRSEMNVSTLELGDSALYLCASRSPGQSLYEQYFGPGTRLTVT.

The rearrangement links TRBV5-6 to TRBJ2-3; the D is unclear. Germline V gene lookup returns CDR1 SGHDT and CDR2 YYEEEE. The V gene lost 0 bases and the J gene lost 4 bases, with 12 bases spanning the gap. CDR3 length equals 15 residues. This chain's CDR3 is CASSLDNSAADTQYF. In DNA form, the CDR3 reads TGTGCCAGCAGCTTGGATAATTCTGCAGCAGATACGCAGTATTTT.

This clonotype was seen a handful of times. The CDR3, as DNA: TGTGCCAGCAGCGCGACAGGGGGCACCAAGCAGTTCTTC. The encoded protein is CASSATGGTKQFF. The chain combines TRBV9 with TRBJ2-1; 10 bases align to TRBD1. CDR3 length: 13 residues. Germline loops: CDR1 SGDLS, CDR2 YYNGEE. V shed 3 bases, J shed 11 bases, and the junction held 5 bases outside the gene matches.

The CDR3 reads CASSQDKGQGNEQYF. CDR3 sequence (DNA): TGTGCCAGCAGCCAAGATAAAGGACAGGGTAATGAGCAGTACTTC. J is TRBJ2-7 and V is TRBV4-2; 8 nucleotides align to TRBD1. The CDR3 loop spans 15 amino acids. With V trimmed by 0 bases and J by 7 bases, 8 bases remained unmatched. The germline CDR1 and CDR2 sequences are LGHNA and YNFKEQ.

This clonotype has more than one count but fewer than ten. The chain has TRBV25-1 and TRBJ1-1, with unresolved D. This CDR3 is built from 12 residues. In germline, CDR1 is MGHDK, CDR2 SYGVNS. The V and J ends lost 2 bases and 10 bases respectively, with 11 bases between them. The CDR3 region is CASSEVGTVAFF. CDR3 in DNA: TGTGCCAGCAGTGAAGTGGGTACGGTAGCTTTCTTT. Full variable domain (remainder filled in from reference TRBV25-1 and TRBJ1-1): EADIYQTPRYLVIGTGKKITLECSQTMGHDKMYWYQQDPGMELHLIHYSYGVNSTEKGDLSSESTVSRIRTEHFPLTLESARPSHTSQYLCASSEVGTVAFFGQGTRLTVV.

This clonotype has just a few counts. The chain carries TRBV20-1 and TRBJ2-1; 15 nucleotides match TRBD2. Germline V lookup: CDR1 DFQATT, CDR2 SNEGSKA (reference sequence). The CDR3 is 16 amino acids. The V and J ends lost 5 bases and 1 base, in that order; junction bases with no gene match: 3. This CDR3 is CSAGGLAGGSYNEQFF. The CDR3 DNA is TGCAGTGCTGGAGGACTAGCGGGGGGGTCCTACAATGAGCAGTTCTTC.

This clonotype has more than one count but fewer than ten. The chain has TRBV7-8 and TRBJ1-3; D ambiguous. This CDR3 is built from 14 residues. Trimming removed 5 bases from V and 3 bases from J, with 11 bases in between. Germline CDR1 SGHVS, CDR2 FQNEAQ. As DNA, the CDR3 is TGTGCCAGCAGCCCGCTATCCGTTGGAAACACCATATATTTT. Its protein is CASSPLSVGNTIYF. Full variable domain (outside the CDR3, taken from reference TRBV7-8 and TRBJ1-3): GAGVSQSPRYKVAKRGQDVALRCDPISGHVSLFWYQQALGQGPEFLTYFQNEAQLDKSGLPSDRFFAERPEGSVSTLKIQRTQQEDSAVYLCASSPLSVGNTIYFGEGSWLTVV.

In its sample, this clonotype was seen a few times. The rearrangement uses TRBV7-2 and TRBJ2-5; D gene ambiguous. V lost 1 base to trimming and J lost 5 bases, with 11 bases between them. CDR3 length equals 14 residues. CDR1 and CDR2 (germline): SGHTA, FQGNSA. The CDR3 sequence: CASSLDPGTETQYF. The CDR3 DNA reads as TGTGCCAGCAGCTTAGATCCAGGAACGGAGACCCAGTACTTC.

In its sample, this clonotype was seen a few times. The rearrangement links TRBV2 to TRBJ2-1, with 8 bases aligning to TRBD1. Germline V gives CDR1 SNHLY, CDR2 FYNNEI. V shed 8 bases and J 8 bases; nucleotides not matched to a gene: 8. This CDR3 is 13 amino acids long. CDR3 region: CASQQGVKDEQFF. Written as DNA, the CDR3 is TGTGCCAGCCAACAGGGGGTTAAAGATGAGCAGTTCTTC.

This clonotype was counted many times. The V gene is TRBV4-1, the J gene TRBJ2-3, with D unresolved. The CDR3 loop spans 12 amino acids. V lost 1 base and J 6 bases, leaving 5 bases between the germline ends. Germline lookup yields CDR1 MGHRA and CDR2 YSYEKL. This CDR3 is CASSQVGDTQYF. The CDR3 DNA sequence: TGCGCCAGCAGCCAAGTAGGGGATACGCAGTATTTT.

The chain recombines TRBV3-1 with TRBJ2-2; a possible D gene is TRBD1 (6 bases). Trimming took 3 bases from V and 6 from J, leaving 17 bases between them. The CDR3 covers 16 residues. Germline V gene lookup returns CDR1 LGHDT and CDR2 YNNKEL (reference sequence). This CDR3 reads CASSHRGGPAAGELFF. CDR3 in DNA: TGTGCCAGCAGCCACAGAGGGGGTCCCGCCGCCGGGGAGCTGTTTTTT.